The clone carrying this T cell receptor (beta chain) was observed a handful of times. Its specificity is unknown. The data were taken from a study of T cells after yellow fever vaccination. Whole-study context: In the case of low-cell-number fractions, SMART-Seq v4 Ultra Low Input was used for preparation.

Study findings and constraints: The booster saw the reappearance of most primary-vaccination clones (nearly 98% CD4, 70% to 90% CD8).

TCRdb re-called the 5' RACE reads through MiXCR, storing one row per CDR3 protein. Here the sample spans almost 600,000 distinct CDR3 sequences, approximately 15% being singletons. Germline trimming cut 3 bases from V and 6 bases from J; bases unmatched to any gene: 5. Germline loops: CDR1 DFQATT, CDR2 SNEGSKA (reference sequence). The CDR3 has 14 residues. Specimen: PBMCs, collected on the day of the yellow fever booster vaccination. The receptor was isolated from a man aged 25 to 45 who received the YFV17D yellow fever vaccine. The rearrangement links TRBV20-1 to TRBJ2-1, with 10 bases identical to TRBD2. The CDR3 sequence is CSARSGRASNEQFF. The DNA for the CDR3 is TGCAGTGCTAGGAGCGGGAGGGCCTCCAATGAGCAGTTCTTC.